Each of the 28 T cell receptor beta chains below was sequenced from the same sample in a study of spatial heterogeneity in lung cancer. TCRdb reanalysed the 5' RACE reads using MiXCR and keeps one entry per CDR3 protein. The sample carries approximately 92,000 distinct CDR3 sequences, about 12% recorded once. Described time point: sample taken at primary tumor resection. Sequencing of whole RNA from tumor, nontumor lung or frozen PBMC involved no sorting. Sequencing was performed on PBMCs, taken at surgery. These receptors originate from a male donor with early-stage non-small cell lung cancer.

This chain connects TRBV4-2 to TRBJ2-3, with D maybe TRBD2 (6 bases). This CDR3 spans 16 amino acids. Germline loops: CDR1 LGHNA, CDR2 YNFKEQ. The V gene lost 0 bases and the J gene lost 4 bases, with 14 bases spanning the gap. The CDR3 bases are TGTGCCAGCAGCCAAGATCAGCGGAGGGATGCAGATACGCAGTATTTT. Encoded protein: CASSQDQRRDADTQYF.

This clonotype came up many times. The rearrangement uses TRBV7-9 and TRBJ2-4, with a possible D match to TRBD2 (5 bases). CDR3 length equals 14 residues. Per germline, CDR1 SEHNR and CDR2 FQNEAQ (reference sequence). V was clipped by 5 bases and J by 3 bases, with 11 bases between them. The CDR3 DNA is TGTGCCAGCAGCAATAGCGAGGGCAAAAACATTCAGTACTTC. Translation gives CASSNSEGKNIQYF.

The chain uses TRBV14 and TRBJ1-1; D is undetermined. Germline CDR1 reads SGHDN; CDR2 reads FVKESK. The length of the CDR3 is 13 residues. Trimming took 4 bases from V and 4 from J, leaving 10 bases between them. CDR3 region: CASSLDLVTEAFF. The CDR3 DNA is TGTGCCAGCAGCCTCGACCTGGTCACTGAAGCTTTCTTT.

This clonotype has just a few counts. The chain employs TRBV4-1 and TRBJ2-6, with D maybe TRBD1 (6 bases). Germline CDR1 reads MGHRA; CDR2 reads YSYEKL. The CDR3 has 17 amino acids. V lost 0 bases, J lost 2 bases, and 11 bases lay in between. Here the CDR3 reads CASSQDGAGAGANVLTF. In DNA form, the CDR3 reads TGCGCCAGCAGCCAAGATGGGGCAGGGGCTGGGGCCAACGTCCTGACTTTC.

This chain connects TRBV28 to TRBJ1-3, with D unresolved. The CDR3 consists of 14 residues. Germline values: CDR1 MDHEN, CDR2 SYDVKM. The V gene lost 6 bases and the J gene lost 0 bases, with 9 bases spanning the gap. The CDR3 loop reads CASREQSSGNTIYF. In DNA form, the CDR3 reads TGTGCCAGCAGGGAACAGAGCTCTGGAAACACCATATATTTT.

This chain connects TRBV6-2 or TRBV6-3 to TRBJ2-3; 7 bases agree with TRBD1. From germline, CDR1 is MNHEY and CDR2 SVGEGT. Losses at the gene ends were 0 bases for V and 3 bases for J; bases not matched to a gene: 9. This CDR3 has 17 amino acids. CDR3 sequence reads: CASSYSATGSDTDTQYF. CDR3 bases: TGTGCCAGCAGTTACTCCGCGACAGGGAGTGATACAGATACGCAGTATTTT.

The chain carries TRBV27 and TRBJ2-7, with unresolved D. Trimming pared 5 bases from V and 0 bases from J, leaving 11 bases between. Germline values: CDR1 MNHEY, CDR2 SMNVEV (reference sequence). This CDR3 is 14 amino acids long. DNA for the CDR3: TGTGCCAGCAGTCGCAAGAGCCTCTCCTACGAGCAGTACTTC. Translation: CASSRKSLSYEQYF.

In its sample, this clonotype was seen a few times. This sequence joins TRBV20-1 and TRBJ1-2; D unclear. CDR3 size: 12 residues. Germline V gene sequence: CDR1 DFQATT, CDR2 SNEGSKA (reference sequence). V lost 6 bases, J lost 6 bases, and 14 bases lay in between. CDR3 residues: CSASGEADGYTF. CDR3 nucleotide sequence: TGCAGTGCCTCTGGAGAGGCGGATGGCTACACCTTC.

The chain carries TRBV5-6 and TRBJ1-1; D unresolved. Germline CDR1 is SGHDT and CDR2 is YYEEEE. This CDR3 spans 13 amino acids. The germline V and J ends were trimmed by 1 base and 3 bases, with 7 bases remaining between them. The CDR3 loop is CASSLSEHTEAFF. In nucleotides, the CDR3 is TGTGCCAGCAGCTTGTCAGAACACACTGAAGCTTTCTTT. The full variable domain, with the rest looked up from reference TRBV5-6 and TRBJ1-1, is DAGVTQSPTHLIKTRGQQVTLRCSPKSGHDTVSWYQQALGQGPQFIFQYYEEEERQRGNFPDRFSGHQFPNYSSELNVNALLLGDSALYLCASSLSEHTEAFFGQGTRLTVV.

The rearrangement uses TRBV6-2 or TRBV6-3 and TRBJ2-1; TRBD2 matches at 7 bases. The CDR3 runs to 15 residues. With V trimmed by 9 bases and J by 0 bases, 8 bases remained unmatched. Germline CDR1 and CDR2: MNHEY and SVGEGT. The CDR3 is CASRIAGLSYNEQFF. The CDR3 nucleotides read TGTGCCAGTAGAATAGCGGGCCTCTCCTACAATGAGCAGTTCTTC.

The chain is built from TRBV7-2 and TRBJ2-3; 8 bases are shared with TRBD2. Losses at the gene ends were 2 bases for V and 4 bases for J; bases not matched to a gene: 14. Germline CDR1 and CDR2: SGHTA and FQGNSA. This CDR3 is 18 amino acids long. CDR3 in amino acids: CASSLLGLVSGGPDTQYF. The CDR3 DNA follows: TGTGCCAGCAGCTTATTAGGATTGGTGTCGGGGGGGCCAGATACGCAGTATTTT.

In its sample, this clonotype was seen a few times. This rearrangement joins TRBV7-8 to TRBJ2-2; tentatively, D is TRBD1 (6 bases). Germline loops: CDR1 SGHVS, CDR2 FQNEAQ. This CDR3 has 17 residues. Trimming stripped 0 bases from V and 0 bases from J, with 11 bases between. This chain's CDR3 is CASSLASAGANTGELFF. In DNA, the CDR3 is TGTGCCAGCAGCTTAGCGAGCGCAGGGGCGAACACCGGGGAGCTGTTTTTT.

This chain uses TRBV28 with TRBJ2-1, with 7 bases that match TRBD2. V shed 3 bases, J shed 13 bases, and the junction held 12 bases outside the gene matches. The CDR3 totals 14 residues. Germline lookup yields CDR1 MDHEN and CDR2 SYDVKM. DNA for the CDR3: TGTGCCAGCAGTTTTGCTAGCGGCCCGGGGAAACAGTTCTTC. Protein: CASSFASGPGKQFF.

V is TRBV6-5 and J is TRBJ2-5, with 13 bases that match TRBD2. The CDR3 is made up of 15 amino acids. Germline CDR1 reads MNHEY; CDR2 reads SVGAGI. V lost 6 bases and J lost 7; bases outside the gene matches: 8. The chain's CDR3 is CASRQGLAGPGTQYF. DNA for the CDR3: TGTGCCAGCAGACAGGGACTAGCGGGACCTGGGACCCAGTACTTC.

This clonotype was recorded a few times. The chain has TRBV6-1 and TRBJ1-5; no reliable D call. CDR3 length: 14 residues. The germline V gene encodes CDR1 MNHNS and CDR2 SASEGT. Trimming cost V 6 bases and J 2 bases, with 11 bases left between them. CDR3 region: CASRAASGNQPQHF. For the CDR3, the DNA is TGTGCCAGCAGGGCGGCGTCAGGCAATCAGCCCCAGCATTTT.

The table lists this clonotype with a few counts. V and J are TRBV28 and TRBJ2-7, with TRBD2 matching 11 bases. V was pared by 10 bases and J by 4 bases, with 12 bases of the junction left unmatched. Germline-derived CDR1 and CDR2 are MDHEN and SYDVKM. There are 15 residues in the CDR3. CDR3 bases: TGTGCCACCCAATTAGCGGGGGGGCCCCAGTACGAGCAGTACTTC. Translation gives CATQLAGGPQYEQYF.

V gene TRBV7-9 combines with J gene TRBJ2-1; perhaps TRBD2 as D (6 bases). Trimming took off 5 bases at V and 3 bases at J, with 20 bases between the two ends. The germline CDR1 and CDR2 sequences are SEHNR and FQNEAQ (reference sequence). This CDR3 has 17 residues. CDR3 nucleotide sequence: TGTGCCAGCAGCCCCTTATATGGGAGGCCCCTCTACAATGAGCAGTTCTTC. As protein: CASSPLYGRPLYNEQFF.

The chain uses TRBV10-3 and TRBJ1-1, with D possibly being TRBD1 (6 bases). The V end was cut by 3 bases, the J end by 1 base, with 9 bases between. The CDR3 runs 14 residues. In germline, CDR1 is ENHRY, CDR2 SYGVKD. CDR3 coding DNA: TGTGCCATCAGTGACGGGGGCCAGAACACTGAAGCTTTCTTT. Encoded protein: CAISDGGQNTEAFF.

The sample holds many counts of this clonotype. The CDR3 sequence: CASSSRGESNQPQHF. CDR3 in DNA: TGTGCCAGCAGTTCACGGGGAGAGAGCAATCAGCCCCAGCATTTT. V and J are TRBV6-6 and TRBJ1-5; D gene uncertain. Germline CDR1 and CDR2: MNHNY and SVGAGI (reference sequence). V was shortened by 4 bases and J by 1 base, with 11 bases between the two germline ends. The CDR3 has 15 residues.

This sequence joins TRBV7-9 and TRBJ2-1; TRBD1 agrees at 10 bases. Germline CDR1 reads SEHNR; CDR2 reads FQNEAQ (reference sequence). J gave up 4 bases and V 2 bases, and 5 bases lay outside the gene matches. This CDR3 has 16 residues. CDR3 sequence reads: CASSLHGTGDYNEQFF. CDR3 nucleotides: TGTGCCAGCAGCTTACACGGGACAGGGGATTACAATGAGCAGTTCTTC. Full variable domain (remainder filled in from reference TRBV7-9 and TRBJ2-1): DTGVSQNPRHKITKRGQNVTFRCDPISEHNRLYWYRQTLGQGPEFLTYFQNEAQLEKSRLLSDRFSAERPKGSFSTLEIQRTEQGDSAMYLCASSLHGTGDYNEQFFGPGTRLTVL.

This clonotype was counted between two and nine times. This rearrangement joins TRBV20-1 to TRBJ2-7; 11 bases agree with TRBD2. Looked up from germline, CDR1 is DFQATT and CDR2 is SNEGSKA (reference sequence). V shed 7 bases, J shed 5 bases, and the junction held 4 bases outside the gene matches. CDR3 length: 12 amino acids. Here the CDR3 reads CSVQTSGDEQYF. CDR3 nucleotides: TGCAGTGTGCAGACTAGCGGGGACGAGCAGTACTTC.

The chain couples TRBV10-3 to TRBJ2-3; 7 bases match TRBD1. V trimming: 3 bases; J trimming: 3 bases; junction bases outside the gene matches: 6. There are 15 residues in the CDR3. Germline V CDR1 and CDR2: ENHRY, SYGVKD. The CDR3 nucleotides are TGTGCCATCAGTGACCCCCCGGGACAGACAGATACGCAGTATTTT. Protein: CAISDPPGQTDTQYF.

Ten or more counts support this clonotype. The rearrangement joins TRBV7-2 to TRBJ2-2; the D gene could be TRBD1 or TRBD2 (5 bases each). In germline, CDR1 is SGHTA, CDR2 FQGNSA. V lost 7 bases, J lost 2 bases, and 14 bases lay in between. There are 15 residues in the CDR3. The CDR3 DNA sequence: TGTGCCAGCACGGGGCAGGGAATTAACACCGGGGAGCTGTTTTTT. This translates into CASTGQGINTGELFF.

The sample holds a few counts of this clonotype. V gene TRBV20-1 combines with J gene TRBJ1-1; perhaps TRBD1 as D (5 bases). From germline, CDR1 is DFQATT and CDR2 SNEGSKA (reference sequence). This CDR3 contains 12 residues. Trimming removed 3 bases at V and 5 bases at J, with 10 bases between. CDR3 in amino acids: CSASSEGTEAFF. The CDR3 DNA reads as TGCAGTGCTAGTTCCGAGGGGACTGAAGCTTTCTTT.

This clonotype was picked up a small number of times. The rearrangement uses TRBV5-1 and TRBJ2-3, with D possibly matching TRBD2 (5 bases). The V and J ends lost 0 bases and 6 bases respectively, with 11 bases between them. Per germline, CDR1 SGHRS and CDR2 YFSETQ. The CDR3 is 14 residues long. CDR3 in DNA: TGCGCCAGCAGCTTGGCGGGGTCATGGGATACGCAGTATTTT. Encoded protein: CASSLAGSWDTQYF.

There are a few counts of this clonotype. The rearrangement links TRBV7-9 to TRBJ1-2, with D tentatively TRBD1 (5 bases). The germline V gene encodes CDR1 SEHNR and CDR2 FQNEAQ (reference sequence). Trimming took off 3 bases at V and 8 bases at J, with 16 bases between the two ends. The CDR3 sequence is 14 residues long. CDR3 DNA sequence: TGTGCCAGCAGCTTCCCAGGGCAGGGACTGGGCTACACCTTC. Translated: CASSFPGQGLGYTF. Drawing the rest from reference TRBV7-9 and TRBJ1-2, the complete variable domain is DTGVSQNPRHKITKRGQNVTFRCDPISEHNRLYWYRQTLGQGPEFLTYFQNEAQLEKSRLLSDRFSAERPKGSFSTLEIQRTEQGDSAMYLCASSFPGQGLGYTFGSGTRLTVV.

This clonotype was observed a single time. The V gene is TRBV7-2, the J gene TRBJ2-5, with D perhaps TRBD2 (6 bases). The V gene lost 2 bases and the J gene lost 2 bases, with 12 bases spanning the gap. Per germline, CDR1 SGHTA and CDR2 FQGNSA. The length of the CDR3 is 15 residues. In nucleotides, the CDR3 is TGTGCCAGCAGCTTAAGGCGCGGGGCTCAAGAGACCCAGTACTTC. It codes for CASSLRRGAQETQYF.

The CDR3 is CASNIRASPDTQYF. CDR3 in DNA: TGCGCCAGCAACATTAGGGCTAGCCCAGATACGCAGTATTTT. The J gene is TRBJ2-3, the V gene TRBV5-1; TRBD2 is a possible D gene (5 bases). The CDR3 contains 14 residues. Germline V gene sequence: CDR1 SGHRS, CDR2 YFSETQ. V was pared by 6 bases and J by 4 bases, with 15 bases between.